This T cell receptor (beta chain) came from a study of shared T cell receptors in the human thymus. Libraries were prepared by immunoSEQ multiplex PCR; TCRdb keeps only in-frame clonotypes and omits some of them. The data hold hundreds of thousands of clones, with around 87% observed a single time. CDR3 length: 14 amino acids. Germline V gives CDR1 MGHDK, CDR2 SYGVNS. V lost 1 base, J lost 4 bases, and 7 bases lay in between. These same data were also listed under a study on human thymus T cells. In that study: Donors were healthy Finnish babies undergoing corrective operations for congenital heart defects. It was from resections taken during corrective heart surgery that the thymus tissue came. Blood and thymic repertoires both appeared biased in V and J gene usage. Reports from related research described highly overlapping thymic repertoires among unrelated individuals.

The J gene is TRBJ1-4, the V gene TRBV25-1; maybe TRBD1 (6 bases). Sequenced material: thymocytes. The sequence was collected from a boy in the first two years of life with a congenital heart defect. CDR3 DNA: TGTGCCAGCAGTGAATCAGGGGTTAATGAAAAACTGTTTTTT. Its translation: CASSESGVNEKLFF.